Included here is one T cell receptor beta chain sequence, with context. This sample was taken from a study of OX40 agonist ivuxolimab in advanced cancers. On the study more broadly: Treatment of patients was with ivuxolimab, an agonistic anti-OX40 (CD134) antibody. Under the entry rules, prior anti-PD-1, anti-PD-L1 or anti-CTLA-4 therapy was allowed, and 40% had some. Of mixed ages from about 23 to 90 and averaging around 60 years, the group was 65% to 85% male. One patient with hepatocellular carcinoma and two with cutaneous melanoma, three in all, had partial responses.

The CDR3 runs 18 residues. Per germline, CDR1 MDHEN and CDR2 SYDVKM. J lost 3 bases, V lost 5 bases, and 15 bases had no gene match. Assay: immunoSEQ multiplex PCR; the TCRdb copy retains only in-frame clones and omits some. The sample lists about 43,000 clones, around 94% seen once, with roughly 9.6% in the top ten. The chain combines TRBV28 with TRBJ2-3, with TRBD2 identical over 9 bases. Sample: CD4+ or CD8+ T cells sorted from blood, taken in a trial of the OX40 agonist ivuxolimab. The clonotype comes from an adult with an advanced solid tumor such as melanoma, head and neck, liver or kidney cancer. The CDR3 protein is CASSQNLGPGLATDTQYF. The CDR3, as DNA: TGTGCCAGCAGTCAAAATCTCGGACCGGGACTAGCTACAGATACGCAGTATTTT.